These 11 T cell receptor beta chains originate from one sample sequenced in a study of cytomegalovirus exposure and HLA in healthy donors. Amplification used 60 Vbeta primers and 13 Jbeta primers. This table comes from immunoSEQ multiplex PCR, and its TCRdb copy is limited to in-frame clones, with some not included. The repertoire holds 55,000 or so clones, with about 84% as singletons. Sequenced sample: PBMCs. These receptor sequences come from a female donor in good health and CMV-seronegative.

DNA of the CDR3: TGTGCCAGCACCCTTCTGGGGGGAGGGTATGGGGCCAACGTCCTGACTTTC. Its translation: CASTLLGGGYGANVLTF. V usage is TRBV5-4 and J usage is TRBJ2-6, with 7 bases that match TRBD2. J was trimmed by 3 bases and V by 6 bases; bases with no gene match: 12. Germline V gene sequence: CDR1 SGHNT, CDR2 YYREEE (reference sequence). The CDR3 is made up of 17 amino acids. The full variable domain, in which reference TRBV5-4 and TRBJ2-6 provide the parts outside the CDR3, is ETGVTQSPTHLIKTRGQQVTLRCSSQSGHNTVSWYQQALGQGPQFIFQYYREEENGRGNFPPRFSGLQFPNYSSELNVNALELDDSALYLCASTLLGGGYGANVLTFGAGSRLTVL.

Written as DNA, the CDR3 is TGTGCCAGCAGCCTCTCCCCCCTAGCGACCGGGGAGCTGTTTTTT. This encodes CASSLSPLATGELFF. The J gene is TRBJ2-2, the V gene TRBV9; perhaps TRBD2 as D (6 bases). This CDR3 comprises 15 residues. Trimming stripped 4 bases from V and 5 bases from J, with 15 bases between. Germline V gene lookup returns CDR1 SGDLS and CDR2 YYNGEE.

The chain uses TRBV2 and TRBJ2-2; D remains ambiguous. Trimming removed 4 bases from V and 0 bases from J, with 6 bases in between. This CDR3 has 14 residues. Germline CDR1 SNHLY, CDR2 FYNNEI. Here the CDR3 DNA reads TGTGCCAGCAGTGGACTTCCGAACACCGGGGAGCTGTTTTTT. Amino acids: CASSGLPNTGELFF.

The CDR3, as DNA: TGTGCCAGCAGTTATGGAGATACGAACACTGAAGCTTTCTTT. Translation: CASSYGDTNTEAFF. The J gene is TRBJ1-1, the V gene TRBV25-1; D is unclear. Trimming pared 5 bases from V and 1 base from J, leaving 11 bases between. This CDR3 comprises 14 residues. Germline CDR1 MGHDK, CDR2 SYGVNS.

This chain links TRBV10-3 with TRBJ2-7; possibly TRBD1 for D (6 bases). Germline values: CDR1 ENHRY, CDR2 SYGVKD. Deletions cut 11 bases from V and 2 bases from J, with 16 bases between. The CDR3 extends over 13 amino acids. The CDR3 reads CASTGNTAYEQYF. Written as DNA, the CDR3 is TGTGCCTCAACAGGGAATACCGCCTACGAGCAGTACTTC.

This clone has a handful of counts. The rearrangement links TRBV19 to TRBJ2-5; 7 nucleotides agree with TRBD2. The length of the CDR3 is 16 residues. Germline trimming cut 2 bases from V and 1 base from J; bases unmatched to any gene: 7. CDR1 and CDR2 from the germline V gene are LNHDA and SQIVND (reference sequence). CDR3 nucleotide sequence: TGTGCCAGTAGTATATACGGGGGGTCGGGCCAAGAGACCCAGTACTTC. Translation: CASSIYGGSGQETQYF.

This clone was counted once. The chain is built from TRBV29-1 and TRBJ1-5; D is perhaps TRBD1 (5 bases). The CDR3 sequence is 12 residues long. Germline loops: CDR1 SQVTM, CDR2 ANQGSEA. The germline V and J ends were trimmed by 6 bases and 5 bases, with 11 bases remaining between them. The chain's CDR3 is CSVGDSDQPQHF. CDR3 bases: TGCAGCGTGGGTGACAGCGATCAGCCCCAGCATTTT.

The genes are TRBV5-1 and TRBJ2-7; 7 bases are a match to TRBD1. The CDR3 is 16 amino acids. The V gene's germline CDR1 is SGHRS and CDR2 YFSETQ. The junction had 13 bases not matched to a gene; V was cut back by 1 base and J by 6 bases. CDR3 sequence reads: CASSLSLRQGPREQYF. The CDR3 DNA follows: TGCGCCAGCAGCTTGTCCCTGAGACAGGGTCCCCGCGAGCAGTACTTC.

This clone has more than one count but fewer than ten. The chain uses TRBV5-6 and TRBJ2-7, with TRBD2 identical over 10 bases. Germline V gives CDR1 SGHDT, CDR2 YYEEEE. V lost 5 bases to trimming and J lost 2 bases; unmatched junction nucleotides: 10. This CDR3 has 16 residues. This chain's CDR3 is CASSYVSGGKAYEQYF. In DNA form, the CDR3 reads TGTGCCAGCAGTTACGTTAGCGGGGGGAAAGCCTACGAGCAGTACTTC.

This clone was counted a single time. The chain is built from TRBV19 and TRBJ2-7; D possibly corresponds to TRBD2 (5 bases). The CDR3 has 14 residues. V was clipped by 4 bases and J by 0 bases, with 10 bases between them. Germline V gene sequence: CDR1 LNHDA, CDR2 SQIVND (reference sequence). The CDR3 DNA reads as TGTGCCAGTAGTAACGGGAAAAGCTCCTACGAGCAGTACTTC. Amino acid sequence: CASSNGKSSYEQYF.

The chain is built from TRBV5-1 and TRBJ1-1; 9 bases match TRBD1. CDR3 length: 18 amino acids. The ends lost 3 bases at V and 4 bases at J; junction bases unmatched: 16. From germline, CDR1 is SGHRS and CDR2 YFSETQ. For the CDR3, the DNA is TGCGCCAGCAGCTCCTATAGACTTACCACAGGGGGCATCACTGAAGCTTTCTTT. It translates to CASSSYRLTTGGITEAFF.